These 16 T cell receptor beta chains came from one sample sequenced in a study of T cells in tuberculosis. TCRdb's copy holds only in-frame clones and misses some; the assay was immunoSEQ multiplex PCR. The sample gives under 45,000 clones, around 95% of which show up once; 3.6% is in the top ten. Sequencing used PBMCs. These receptors came from a donor aged 10 to 29 with latent tuberculosis or without tuberculosis infection.

V gene TRBV19 combines with J gene TRBJ1-5; a possible D gene is TRBD1 (5 bases). CDR1 LNHDA and CDR2 SQIVND come from the germline V gene (reference sequence). V was trimmed by 9 bases and J by 5 bases, leaving 14 bases between them. The CDR3 length is 13 residues. In DNA, the CDR3 is TGTGCCAGCGGGGGTGGGGGGGATCAGCCCCAGCATTTT. This translates into CASGGGGDQPQHF.

The CDR3 DNA reads TGTGCCAGCAGAAAAGAAGGGACTGTCTATGGCTACACCTTC. Translated: CASRKEGTVYGYTF. V is TRBV13 and J is TRBJ1-2; tentatively, D is TRBD1 (5 bases). CDR3 size: 14 residues. Germline CDR1 is PRHDT and CDR2 is FYEKMQ (reference sequence). V lost 6 bases to trimming and J lost 4 bases, with 15 bases between them.

V gene TRBV19 combines with J gene TRBJ2-3; TRBD1 matches at 8 bases. V lost 9 bases and J lost 5; bases outside the gene matches: 16. CDR1 is LNHDA, CDR2 SQIVND, per germline (reference sequence). The length of the CDR3 is 16 residues. The CDR3 sequence: CASRTGHLPAGDTQYF. The CDR3 nucleotides read TGTGCCAGCCGGACAGGGCACCTGCCCGCAGGAGATACGCAGTATTTT.

The rearrangement joins TRBV14 to TRBJ1-3, with 7 bases fitting TRBD1. Germline CDR1 is SGHDN and CDR2 is FVKESK. The CDR3 is made up of 14 amino acids. V was clipped by 2 bases and J by 5 bases; unmatched bases: 3. The CDR3 DNA is TGTGCCAGCAGCCAACCGGGACAGAGAAACACCATATATTTT. Protein sequence: CASSQPGQRNTIYF.

The chain has TRBV19 and TRBJ1-5, with TRBD1 matching 9 bases. Trimming cost V 6 bases and J 6 bases; bases outside gene matches: 3. This CDR3 has 13 amino acids. Germline V gene lookup returns CDR1 LNHDA and CDR2 SQIVND (reference sequence). CDR3 residues: CASSDRGVQPQHF. CDR3 sequence (DNA): TGTGCCAGTAGCGACAGGGGGGTTCAGCCCCAGCATTTT.

The J gene is TRBJ2-5, the V gene TRBV6-5, with TRBD2 identical over 10 bases. J was trimmed by 2 bases and V by 0 bases; bases with no gene match: 3. Germline V CDR1 and CDR2: MNHEY, SVGAGI. The CDR3 is made up of 16 amino acids. The CDR3 DNA is TGTGCCAGCAGTTACTCGTCTAGCGGGGGTCAAGAGACCCAGTACTTC. Its translation is CASSYSSSGGQETQYF.

The count of this clone is one. The chain couples TRBV5-5 to TRBJ2-7; 9 bases match TRBD1. Germline lookup yields CDR1 SGHKS and CDR2 YYEKEE (reference sequence). Losses at the gene ends were 1 base for V and 2 bases for J; bases not matched to a gene: 13. The CDR3 is 18 amino acids. The CDR3 spells CASSLSFRDRVIPYEQYF. The CDR3 bases are TGTGCCAGCAGCTTGTCATTCCGGGACAGGGTCATTCCCTACGAGCAGTACTTC.

The rearrangement joins TRBV6-5 to TRBJ1-2, with TRBD1 as a possible D gene (6 bases). V gave up 5 bases and J gave up 8 bases, with 15 bases separating them. Germline CDR1 MNHEY, CDR2 SVGAGI. The CDR3 contains 13 residues. This chain's CDR3 is CASSNPQGRGYTF. The CDR3 coding sequence is TGTGCCAGCAGTAATCCACAGGGTCGCGGCTACACCTTC.

The chain is built from TRBV9 and TRBJ1-6; TRBD1 agrees at 7 bases. The CDR3 is made up of 15 amino acids. V shed 0 bases, J shed 8 bases, and the junction held 5 bases outside the gene matches. Germline V gene data show CDR1 as SGDLS and CDR2 as YYNGEE. The CDR3 spells CASSVATTGDSPLHF. The DNA of the CDR3 is TGTGCCAGCAGCGTAGCTACAACAGGGGATTCACCCCTCCACTTT. Drawing the rest from reference TRBV9 and TRBJ1-6, the complete variable domain is DSGVTQTPKHLITATGQRVTLRCSPRSGDLSVYWYQQSLDQGLQFLIQYYNGEERAKGNILERFSAQQFPDLHSELNLSSLELGDSALYFCASSVATTGDSPLHFGNGTRLTVT.

V gene TRBV28 combines with J gene TRBJ1-5, with D maybe TRBD1 (6 bases). V was clipped by 5 bases and J by 2 bases, with 16 bases between them. Germline CDR1 is MDHEN and CDR2 is SYDVKM. This CDR3 comprises 16 residues. CDR3 residues: CASSPQTGNGNQPQHF. Here the CDR3 DNA reads TGTGCCAGCAGTCCACAGACAGGCAACGGCAATCAGCCCCAGCATTTT. The full variable domain, rest sourced from reference TRBV28 and TRBJ1-5, is DVKVTQSSRYLVKRTGEKVFLECVQDMDHENMFWYRQDPGLGLRLIYFSYDVKMKEKGDIPEGYSVSREKKERFSLILESASTNQTSMYLCASSPQTGNGNQPQHFGDGTRLSIL.

The V call is TRBV9, the J call TRBJ1-4, with D possibly being TRBD1 (5 bases). Trimming removed 7 bases at V and 0 bases at J, with 10 bases between. The CDR3 totals 14 residues. Germline V gives CDR1 SGDLS, CDR2 YYNGEE. The CDR3 is CASGQGTTNEKLFF. The CDR3 coding sequence is TGTGCCAGCGGCCAGGGTACAACTAATGAAAAACTGTTTTTT.

This clone has only a few counts. One end of the junction does not line up with germline, which may come from a read error. V usage is TRBV10-2 and J usage is TRBJ2-7, with TRBD1 as a possible D gene (5 bases). There are 12 residues in the CDR3. CDR1 is WSHSY and CDR2 is SAAADI in the germline V gene. DNA for the CDR3: TGCGCCAGTGACAAGGGGTCCTCCGAGCAGTACTTC. Amino acids: CASDKGSSEQYF.

This chain links TRBV28 with TRBJ1-5, with 7 bases aligning to TRBD1. Germline assignment: CDR1 MDHEN and CDR2 SYDVKM. J gave up 0 bases and V 8 bases, and 7 bases lay outside the gene matches. This CDR3 comprises 15 residues. The DNA of the CDR3 is TGTGCCAGCTACTCCGGGACAGTTAGCAATCAGCCCCAGCATTTT. It specifies CASYSGTVSNQPQHF.

This chain connects TRBV7-2 to TRBJ1-3; possible D gene TRBD1, 6 bases. The length of the CDR3 is 17 residues. Trimming took 1 base from V and 2 from J, leaving 15 bases between them. CDR1 is SGHTA, CDR2 FQGNSA, per germline. CDR3 in DNA: TGTGCCAGCAGCTTAGTGCAGGGGCTTCGCCCTGGAAACACCATATATTTT. Its protein product is CASSLVQGLRPGNTIYF.

CDR3 region: CASRKGQGFHEQYF. The DNA for the CDR3 is TGTGCCAGCAGGAAAGGACAGGGGTTCCACGAGCAGTACTTC. The chain joins TRBV13 to TRBJ2-7; TRBD1 matches 9 bases. The V and J ends lost 6 bases and 5 bases, in that order; junction bases with no gene match: 8. Germline V gene data show CDR1 as PRHDT and CDR2 as FYEKMQ (reference sequence). CDR3 length equals 14 residues.

V usage is TRBV12-5 and J usage is TRBJ1-2; 9 bases are a match to TRBD1. V lost 0 bases to trimming and J lost 5 bases; unmatched junction nucleotides: 16. The CDR3 has 19 amino acids. Germline CDR1 and CDR2: LGHNT and FRNRAP. In nucleotides, the CDR3 is TGTGCTAGTGGTTTGGTACAGGGACAGGGTTTCCCTTTTAGATATGGCTACACCTTC. Amino acids: CASGLVQGQGFPFRYGYTF.